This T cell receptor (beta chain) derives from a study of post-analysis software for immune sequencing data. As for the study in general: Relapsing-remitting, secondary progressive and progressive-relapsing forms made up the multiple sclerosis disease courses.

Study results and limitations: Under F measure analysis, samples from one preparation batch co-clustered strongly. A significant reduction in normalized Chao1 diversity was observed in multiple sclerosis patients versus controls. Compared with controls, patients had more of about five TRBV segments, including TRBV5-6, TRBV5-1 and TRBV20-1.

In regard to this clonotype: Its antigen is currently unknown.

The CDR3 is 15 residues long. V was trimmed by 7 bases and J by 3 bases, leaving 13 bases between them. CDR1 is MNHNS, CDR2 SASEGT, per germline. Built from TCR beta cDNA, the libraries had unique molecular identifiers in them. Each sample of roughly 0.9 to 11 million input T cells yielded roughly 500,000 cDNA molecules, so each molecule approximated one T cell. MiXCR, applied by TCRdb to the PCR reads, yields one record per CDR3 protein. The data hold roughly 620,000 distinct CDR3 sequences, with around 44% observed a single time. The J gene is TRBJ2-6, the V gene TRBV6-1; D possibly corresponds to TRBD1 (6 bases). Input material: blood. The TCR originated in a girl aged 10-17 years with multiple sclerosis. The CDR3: CASKAGVFGANVLTF. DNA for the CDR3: TGTGCCAGCAAAGCAGGGGTCTTTGGGGCCAACGTCCTGACTTTC.